These T cell receptor beta chains were read from a single sample in a study of T cell responses to AZD1222 COVID-19 vaccine. Produced via immunoSEQ multiplex PCR; TCRdb's table is partial and in-frame only. The table includes about 61,000 clones, about 90% detected once. Sequencing was performed on peripheral blood, taken on day 0 of AZD1222 vaccination. These TCRs come from an adult in good health. CDR3s leave out the opening cysteine and the closing phenylalanine or tryptophan. A D gene is named only where the DNA matches it firmly. Clone size is given for some rows only: seen once, a few or many times, or a class if the clone is expanded.

d_call | j_call | v_call | clone_size | cdr3_aa
. | TRBJ1-4 | TRBV3-1/TRBV3-2 | . | ASSQEGGTSRGEKLF
. | TRBJ1-2 | TRBV5-1 | . | ASSLGQDSDGYT
TRBD1 | TRBJ2-7 | TRBV5-5 | . | ASSLTGQAYEQY
TRBD2 | TRBJ2-7 | TRBV30 | . | AWGTSGRYEQY
. | TRBJ1-1 | TRBV6-1 | . | ASSERGGTEAF
. | TRBJ2-7 | TRBV11-3 | . | ASSSTGRQY
. | TRBJ1-5 | TRBV2 | few | ASKRGGAITQPQH
. | TRBJ2-2 | TRBV7-3 | few | ASSLRVNGELF
. | TRBJ1-5 | TRBV2 | . | ASRNRVQPQH
. | TRBJ2-1 | TRBV3-1/TRBV3-2 | once | ASRIQGRNEQF
. | TRBJ1-6 | TRBV30 | once | AWSGQHNSPLH
. | TRBJ1-1 | TRBV5-1 | few | ASSLLMNTEAF
. | TRBJ1-2 | TRBV11-2 | . | ASSLERGAYGYT
TRBD1 | TRBJ2-7 | TRBV19 | . | ASSTRQGDYEQY
. | TRBJ1-3 | TRBV12-3/TRBV12-4 | . | ASSPGDTIY
. | TRBJ1-6 | TRBV6-5 | . | ASSAQGSRSPLH
TRBD2 | TRBJ2-2 | TRBV5-4 | . | ASSLGLAGGDGELF
. | TRBJ2-7 | TRBV10-2 | . | ASSTGNEQY
TRBD1 | TRBJ1-2 | TRBV6-5 | few | ASSPQTGYYGYT
TRBD1 | TRBJ1-1 | TRBV18 | . | ASSQSTGSNTEAF
. | TRBJ1-2 | TRBV4-1 | . | ASSHELGTIYGYT
. | TRBJ1-5 | TRBV18 | . | ASSPASNQPQH
. | TRBJ2-2 | TRBV3-1/TRBV3-2 | . | ASSHMTVTGELF
. | TRBJ2-2 | TRBV4-2 | . | ASSQEVGVLANTGELF
TRBD1 | TRBJ1-5 | TRBV6-1 | . | ASSEPRTGVGNQPQH